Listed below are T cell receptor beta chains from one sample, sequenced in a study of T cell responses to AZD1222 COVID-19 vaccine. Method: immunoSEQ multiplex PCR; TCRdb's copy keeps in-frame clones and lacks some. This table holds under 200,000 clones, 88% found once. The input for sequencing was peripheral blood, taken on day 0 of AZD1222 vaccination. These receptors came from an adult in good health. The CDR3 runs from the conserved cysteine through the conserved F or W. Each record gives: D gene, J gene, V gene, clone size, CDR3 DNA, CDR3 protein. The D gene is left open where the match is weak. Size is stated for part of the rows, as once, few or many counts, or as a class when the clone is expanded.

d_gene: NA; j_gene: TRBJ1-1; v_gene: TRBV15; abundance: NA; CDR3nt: TGTGCCACCAGCAGAGATGCGGGGTCAGCTGAAGCTTTCTTT; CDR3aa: CATSRDAGSAEAFF
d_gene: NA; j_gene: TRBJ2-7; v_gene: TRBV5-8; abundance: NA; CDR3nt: TGTGCCAGCAGCCGTTGGCAGGGGGGTACCTACGAGCAGTACTTC; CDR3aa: CASSRWQGGTYEQYF
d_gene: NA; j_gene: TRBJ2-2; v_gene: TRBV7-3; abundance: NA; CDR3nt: TGTGCCAGCAGCCTTGGGTTAGCAACCGGGGAGCTGTTTTTT; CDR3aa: CASSLGLATGELFF
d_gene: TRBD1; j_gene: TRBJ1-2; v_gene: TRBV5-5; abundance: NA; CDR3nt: TGTGCCAGCAGCTTGGGGCCGGGACAGCTACTTCATAACTATGGCTACACCTTC; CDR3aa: CASSLGPGQLLHNYGYTF
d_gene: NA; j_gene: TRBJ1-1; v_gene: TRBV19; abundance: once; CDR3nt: TGTGCCAGTAGTATGGGGAACAGGAACACTGAAGCTTTCTTT; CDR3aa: CASSMGNRNTEAFF
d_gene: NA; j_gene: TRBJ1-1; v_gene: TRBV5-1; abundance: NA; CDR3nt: TGCGCCAGCAGCACCTTGCCGGGATTAGGCACTGAAGCTTTCTTT; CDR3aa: CASSTLPGLGTEAFF
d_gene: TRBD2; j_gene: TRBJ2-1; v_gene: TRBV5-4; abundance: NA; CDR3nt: TGTGCCAGCAGCCCGACTAGCGGGTTCTACAATGAGCAGTTCTTC; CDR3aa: CASSPTSGFYNEQFF
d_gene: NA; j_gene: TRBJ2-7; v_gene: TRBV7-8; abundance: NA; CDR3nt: TGTGCCAGCAGCTTAGACAGGTTCGGCTACGAGCAGTACTTC; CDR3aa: CASSLDRFGYEQYF
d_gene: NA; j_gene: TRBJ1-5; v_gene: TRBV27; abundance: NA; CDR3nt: TGTGCCAGCAGTTTCGGGGGCCCGGGTCAGCCCCAGCATTTT; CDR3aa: CASSFGGPGQPQHF
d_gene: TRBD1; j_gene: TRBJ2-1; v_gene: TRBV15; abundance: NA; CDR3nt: TGTGCCACCAGCGGGGGACAGCCGAGCTCCTACAATGAGCAGTTCTTC; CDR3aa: CATSGGQPSSYNEQFF
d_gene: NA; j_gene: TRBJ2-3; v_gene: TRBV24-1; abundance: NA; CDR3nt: TGTGCCACCAGTGATTTCTCGGGCACAGATACGCAGTATTTT; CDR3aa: CATSDFSGTDTQYF
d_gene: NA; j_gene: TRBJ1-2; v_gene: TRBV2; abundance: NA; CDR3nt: TGTGCCAGCAGTGAAGCGAGGGCCAGCAACTATGGCTACACCTTC; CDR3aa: CASSEARASNYGYTF
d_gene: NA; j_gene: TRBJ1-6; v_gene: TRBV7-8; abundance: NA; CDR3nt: TGTGCCAGCAGCGACAAAAAGGGACTTCTGAATTCACCCCTCCACTTT; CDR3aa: CASSDKKGLLNSPLHF
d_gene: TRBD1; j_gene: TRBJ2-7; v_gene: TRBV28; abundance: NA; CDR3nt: TGTGCCAGCACCTCGCCCACAGGGGGGTCCTACGAGCAGTACTTC; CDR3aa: CASTSPTGGSYEQYF
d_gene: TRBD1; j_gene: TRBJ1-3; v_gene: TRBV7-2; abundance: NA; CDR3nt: TGTGCCAGCAGCTTAGCTCACGGGACAGGGGGCGCGAAGGCTGGAAACACCATATATTTT; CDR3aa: CASSLAHGTGGAKAGNTIYF
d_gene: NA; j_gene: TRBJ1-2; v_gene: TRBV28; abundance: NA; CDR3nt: TGTGCCAGCAGTTTATACCCCCTTTTGTCCGAGAGAGCTGGCTACACCTTC; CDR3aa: CASSLYPLLSERAGYTF
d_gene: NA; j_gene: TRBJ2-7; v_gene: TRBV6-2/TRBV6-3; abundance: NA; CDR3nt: TGTGCCAGCAGTTTACAGGGTAGCGAGCAGTACTTC; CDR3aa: CASSLQGSEQYF
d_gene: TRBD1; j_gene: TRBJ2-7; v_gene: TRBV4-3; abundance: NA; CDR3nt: TGCGCCAGCAGCCATGGGACAGGGGGGTCCTACGAGCAGTACTTC; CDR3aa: CASSHGTGGSYEQYF
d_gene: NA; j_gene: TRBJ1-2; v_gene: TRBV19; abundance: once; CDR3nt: TGTGCCAGTGGGTGGACACTTAACTATGGCTACACCTTC; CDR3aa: CASGWTLNYGYTF
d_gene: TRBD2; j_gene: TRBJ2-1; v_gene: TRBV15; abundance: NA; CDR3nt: TGTGCCACCAGCAGCAGGACTAGCGGCTCCTACAATGAGCAGTTCTTC; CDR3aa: CATSSRTSGSYNEQFF
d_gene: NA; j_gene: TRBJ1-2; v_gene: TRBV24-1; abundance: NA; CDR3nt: TGTGCCACCAGTGAGTCCGGGGGAAGGAGTGGCTACACCTTC; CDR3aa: CATSESGGRSGYTF
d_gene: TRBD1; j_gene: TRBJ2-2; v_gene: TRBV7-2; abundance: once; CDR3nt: TGTGCCAGCAGCTTGACAGGGAGGAACACCGGGGAGCTGTTTTTT; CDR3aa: CASSLTGRNTGELFF
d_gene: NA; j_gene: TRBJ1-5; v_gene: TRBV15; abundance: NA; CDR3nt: TGTGCCACCAGAGAAGGGAGAATGAGCAATCAGCCCCAGCATTTT; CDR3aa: CATREGRMSNQPQHF
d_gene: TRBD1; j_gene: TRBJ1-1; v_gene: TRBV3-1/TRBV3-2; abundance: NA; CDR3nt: TGTGCCAGCAGCCAAGCTCACAGGGGCGTCATGAACACTGAAGCTTTCTTT; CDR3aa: CASSQAHRGVMNTEAFF
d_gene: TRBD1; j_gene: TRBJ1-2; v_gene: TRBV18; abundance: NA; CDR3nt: TGTGCCAGCTCATCCGGACAGGGCGAAGTGGATGGCTACACCTTC; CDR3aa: CASSSGQGEVDGYTF
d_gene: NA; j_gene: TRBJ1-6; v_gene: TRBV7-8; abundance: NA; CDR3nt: TGTGCCAGCAGCTTATACCGCACGGCGGGGAGTAATTCACCCCTCCACTTT; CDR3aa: CASSLYRTAGSNSPLHF
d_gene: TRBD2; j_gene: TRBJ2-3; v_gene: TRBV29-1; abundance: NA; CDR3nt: TGCAGCGCTACGACTAGCGGGGGGGATACGCAGTATTTT; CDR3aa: CSATTSGGDTQYF
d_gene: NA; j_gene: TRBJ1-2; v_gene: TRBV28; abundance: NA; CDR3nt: TGTGCCAGCAGTTTAATGTACTATGGCTACACCTTC; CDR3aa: CASSLMYYGYTF
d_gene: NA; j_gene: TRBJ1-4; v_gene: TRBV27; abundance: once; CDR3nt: TGTGCCAGCAGGAATCAGGGGAAGGCTAATGAAAAACTGTTTTTT; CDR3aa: CASRNQGKANEKLFF
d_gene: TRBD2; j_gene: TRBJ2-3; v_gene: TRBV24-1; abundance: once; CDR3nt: TGTGCCACTTCGACCAGCCGGGGGGGCTCGGATACGCAGTATTTT; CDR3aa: CATSTSRGGSDTQYF
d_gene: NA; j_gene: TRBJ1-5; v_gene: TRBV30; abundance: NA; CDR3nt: TGTGCCTGGGTGGATCAGGCTGGGCAGCCCCAGCATTTT; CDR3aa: CAWVDQAGQPQHF
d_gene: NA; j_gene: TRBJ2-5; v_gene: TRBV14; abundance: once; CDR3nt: TGTGCCAGCAGCCTGGGACAAGAGACCCAGTACTTC; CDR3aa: CASSLGQETQYF
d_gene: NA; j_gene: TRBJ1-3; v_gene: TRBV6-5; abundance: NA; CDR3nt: TGTGCCAGCAGGACGGGTGCTGGAAACACCATATATTTT; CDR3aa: CASRTGAGNTIYF
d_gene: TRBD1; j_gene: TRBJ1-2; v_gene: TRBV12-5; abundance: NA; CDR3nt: TGTGCTAGTGGTCCGGGGACAGGAGGCTATGGCTACACCTTC; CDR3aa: CASGPGTGGYGYTF
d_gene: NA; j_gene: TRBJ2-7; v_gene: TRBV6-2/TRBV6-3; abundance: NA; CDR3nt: TGTGCCAGCAGCCCCGCGTACGAGCAGTACTTC; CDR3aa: CASSPAYEQYF
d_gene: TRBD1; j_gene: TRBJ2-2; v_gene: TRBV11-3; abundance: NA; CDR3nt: TGTGCCAGCAGCAGCCGGGACAGAGCCGGGGAGCTGTTTTTT; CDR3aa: CASSSRDRAGELFF
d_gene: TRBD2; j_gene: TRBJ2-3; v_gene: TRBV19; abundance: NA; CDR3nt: TGTGCCAGTAGTATCGGGACTAGTCCCGATACGCAGTATTTT; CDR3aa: CASSIGTSPDTQYF
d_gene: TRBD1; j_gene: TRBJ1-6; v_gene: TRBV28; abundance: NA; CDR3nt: TGTGCCAGCAGTTTATGGGGACAGGGGGATTCACCCCTCCACTTT; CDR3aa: CASSLWGQGDSPLHF
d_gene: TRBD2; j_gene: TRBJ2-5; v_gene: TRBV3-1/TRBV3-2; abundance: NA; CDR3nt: TGTGCCAGCAGCCGGCTAGCGGGAGCAGAGACCCAGTACTTC; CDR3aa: CASSRLAGAETQYF
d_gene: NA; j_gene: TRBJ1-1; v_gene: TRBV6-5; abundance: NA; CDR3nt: TGTGCCAGCAGTTACGAGCGATGGGACACTGAAGCTTTCTTT; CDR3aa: CASSYERWDTEAFF
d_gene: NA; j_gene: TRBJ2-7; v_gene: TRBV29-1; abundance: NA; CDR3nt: TGCAGCGTTGAAGGTCGGGGGAAAGGATCCTACGAGCAGTACTTC; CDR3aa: CSVEGRGKGSYEQYF
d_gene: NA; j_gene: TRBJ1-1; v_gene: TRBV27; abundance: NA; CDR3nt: TGTGCCAGCAGTTCCATGGGTTGGAACACTGAAGCTTTCTTT; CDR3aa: CASSSMGWNTEAFF
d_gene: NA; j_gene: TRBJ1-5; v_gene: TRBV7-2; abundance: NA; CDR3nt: TGTGCCAGCAGCTTAGTGGTGCAGAATCAGCCCCAGCATTTT; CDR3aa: CASSLVVQNQPQHF
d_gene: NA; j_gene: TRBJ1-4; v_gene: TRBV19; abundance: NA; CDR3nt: TGTGCCAGTACCTCACGGGGGTCGACAGCCTCAACTAATGAAAAACTGTTTTTT; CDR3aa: CASTSRGSTASTNEKLFF
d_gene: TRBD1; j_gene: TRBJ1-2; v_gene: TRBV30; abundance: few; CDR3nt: TGTGCCTGGACCCAAGGGGGCGCGAATCCTGCTAACTATGGCTACACCTTC; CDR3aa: CAWTQGGANPANYGYTF
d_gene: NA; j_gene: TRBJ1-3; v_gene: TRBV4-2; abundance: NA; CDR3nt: TGTGCCAGCAGCCAAGATCGGACGGCTTCTGGAAACACCATATATTTT; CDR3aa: CASSQDRTASGNTIYF
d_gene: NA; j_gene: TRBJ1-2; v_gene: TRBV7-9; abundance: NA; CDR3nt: TGTGCCAGCAGCTTAGGCGGTGGTTGGGCGACACTCTATGGCTACACCTTC; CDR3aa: CASSLGGGWATLYGYTF
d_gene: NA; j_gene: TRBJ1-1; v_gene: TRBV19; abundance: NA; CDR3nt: TGTGCCAGTAGTATGCTGGGCGACACTGAAGCTTTCTTT; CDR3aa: CASSMLGDTEAFF
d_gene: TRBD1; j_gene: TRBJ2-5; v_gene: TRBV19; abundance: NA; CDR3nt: TGTGCCAGTAGCCCAGACAGGGACCCTCAGTGGGAGACCCAGTACTTC; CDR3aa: CASSPDRDPQWETQYF
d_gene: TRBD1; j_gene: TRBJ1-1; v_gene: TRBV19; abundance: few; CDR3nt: TGTGCCAGTAGTCCGTGGACAGGGGCGCCGACTGAAGCTTTCTTT; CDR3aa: CASSPWTGAPTEAFF
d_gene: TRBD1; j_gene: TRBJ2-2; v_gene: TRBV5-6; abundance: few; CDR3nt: TGTGCCAGCAGGTTGGGACAGGGGGCCGGGGAGCTGTTTTTT; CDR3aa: CASRLGQGAGELFF
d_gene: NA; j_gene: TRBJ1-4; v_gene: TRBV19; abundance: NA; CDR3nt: TGTGCCAGTAGTATGGCGACGCTGAATGAAAAACTGTTTTTT; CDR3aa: CASSMATLNEKLFF
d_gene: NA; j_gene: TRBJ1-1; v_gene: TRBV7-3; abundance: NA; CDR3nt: TGTGCCAGCAGCTTTTTGAGGAAGGAAGAAGCTTTCTTT; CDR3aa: CASSFLRKEEAFF